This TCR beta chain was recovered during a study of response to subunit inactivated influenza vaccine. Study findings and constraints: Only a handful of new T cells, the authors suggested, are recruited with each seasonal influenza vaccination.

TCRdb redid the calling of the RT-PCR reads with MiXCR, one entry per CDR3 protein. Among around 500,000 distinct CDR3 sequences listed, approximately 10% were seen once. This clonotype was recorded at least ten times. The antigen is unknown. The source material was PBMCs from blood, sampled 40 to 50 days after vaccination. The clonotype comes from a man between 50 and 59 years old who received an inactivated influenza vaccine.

The chain's CDR3 is CSETTSGKGDEQFF. The CDR3 bases are TGCAGCGAAACGACTAGCGGGAAAGGGGATGAGCAGTTCTTC. The V call is TRBV29-1, the J call TRBJ2-1; TRBD2 matches 11 bases. This CDR3 region has 14 residues. Trimming cost V 7 bases and J 8 bases; bases outside gene matches: 10. Per the germline V gene, CDR1 is SQVTM and CDR2 is ANQGSEA.